These 21 T cell receptor beta chains originate from one sample sequenced in a study of blood T cell repertoires in COVID-19. Assay used: immunoSEQ multiplex PCR; TCRdb lists only in-frame clones, some missing. In the table there are roughly 300,000 clones, about 89% of which are singletons. Sequencing used peripheral blood. All receptors derive from a woman aged 40 to 50 who had recovered from COVID-19.

V usage is TRBV19 and J usage is TRBJ1-5; 7 bases fit TRBD1. V was pared by 4 bases and J by 5 bases, with 5 bases of the junction left unmatched. CDR3 size: 14 residues. In germline, CDR1 is LNHDA, CDR2 SQIVND (reference sequence). The chain's CDR3 is CASSNRRGDQPQHF. The CDR3 DNA is TGTGCCAGTAGTAATCGCAGGGGGGATCAGCCCCAGCATTTT.

The V call is TRBV7-8, the J call TRBJ2-5; 10 bases line up with TRBD2. The V gene's germline CDR1 is SGHVS and CDR2 FQNEAQ. V lost 10 bases, J lost 1 base, and 6 bases stayed unmatched. The CDR3 has 14 residues. CDR3 in amino acids: CATSSGGLQETQYF. The CDR3 DNA sequence: TGTGCCACCTCTAGCGGGGGCCTCCAAGAGACCCAGTACTTC.

This chain joins TRBV5-5 and TRBJ1-1; the D gene is possibly TRBD1 (5 bases). The V end lost 4 bases, the J end lost 11 bases, and 15 bases lay between the germline ends. In germline, CDR1 is SGHKS, CDR2 YYEKEE (reference sequence). The CDR3 has 12 residues. This CDR3 reads CASSPRGGRAFF. CDR3 coding DNA: TGTGCCAGCAGCCCCCGTGGGGGGAGGGCTTTCTTT.

The gene calls are TRBV2 and TRBJ1-1; 7 nucleotides line up with TRBD1. After removal of 6 bases from V and 3 bases from J, the junction contained 7 bases not matched to a gene. CDR1 SNHLY and CDR2 FYNNEI come from the germline V gene. CDR3 length: 14 amino acids. The CDR3 coding sequence is TGTGCCAGCAGAACACAGGGGTCGGACACTGAAGCTTTCTTT. It is translated as CASRTQGSDTEAFF.

The DNA for the CDR3 is TGCGCCAGCAGCTCCCAGGGGGGCAGTAGCACTGAAGCTTTCTTT. Amino acids: CASSSQGGSSTEAFF. J is TRBJ1-1 and V is TRBV5-1, with TRBD1 identical over 7 bases. Germline lookup yields CDR1 SGHRS and CDR2 YFSETQ. The V gene end was trimmed by 3 bases and the J gene end by 4 bases; junction bases not matched to a gene: 9. The CDR3 has 15 residues.

This rearrangement joins TRBV3-1 (or the pseudogene TRBV3-2) to TRBJ2-5, with 9 positions matching TRBD2. The CDR3 length is 14 residues. Germline V gene data show CDR1 as LGHDT and CDR2 as YNNKEL (reference sequence). Trimming cost V 4 bases and J 5 bases; bases outside gene matches: 5. Here the CDR3 reads CASSRRAGGETQYF. Written as DNA, the CDR3 is TGTGCCAGCAGCCGTCGGGCGGGGGGGGAGACCCAGTACTTC.

The genes are TRBV29-1 and TRBJ1-2; 7 bases agree with TRBD1. CDR3 length: 11 residues. With 5 bases clipped from V and 8 bases from J, the junction kept 5 bases outside the gene matches. Per the germline V gene, CDR1 is SQVTM and CDR2 is ANQGSEA. CDR3 sequence reads: CSVPGQMGYTF. The CDR3, as DNA: TGCAGCGTTCCGGGACAGATGGGCTACACCTTC.

V usage is TRBV21-1 and J usage is TRBJ2-1; the table gives TRBD1 as D, unverified against the DNA. TRBV21-1 is shown as a pseudogene. The CDR3 covers 16 residues. CDR3 region: CASSQGGLANYNEQFF. The CDR3 DNA is TGTGCCAGCAGCCAAGGGGGGCTAGCTAACTACAATGAGCAGTTCTTC.

The rearrangement uses TRBV10-2 and TRBJ1-2; D gene uncertain. V lost 0 bases and J lost 6, with 11 bases in between. CDR1 WSHSY and CDR2 SAAADI come from the germline V gene. The CDR3 runs to 14 residues. The DNA for the CDR3 is TGCGCCAGCAGTGAGTCCGGAACGAGGGATGGCTACACCTTC. Translated, it gives CASSESGTRDGYTF.

In its sample, this clone was seen once. This chain uses TRBV2 with TRBJ2-2; 8 bases align to TRBD2. Looked up from germline, CDR1 is SNHLY and CDR2 is FYNNEI. V shed 1 base and J 9 bases; nucleotides not matched to a gene: 7. The CDR3 extends over 15 amino acids. The CDR3, as DNA: TGTGCCAGCAGTGAAGTGGCGGGGGGAGACCGGGAGCTGTTTTTT. It codes for CASSEVAGGDRELFF.

The chain has TRBV5-4 and TRBJ1-4; D is possibly TRBD1 (6 bases). Trimming removed 2 bases from V and 5 bases from J, with 13 bases in between. The CDR3 runs 15 residues. Germline-derived CDR1 and CDR2 are SGHNT and YYREEE (reference sequence). This chain's CDR3 is CASSFFTGSNEKLFF. CDR3 bases: TGTGCCAGCAGCTTCTTTACAGGGAGCAATGAAAAACTGTTTTTT.

Details on this clone: The same CDR3 also results from other DNA sequences found in this sample. The V gene is TRBV5-1, the J gene TRBJ2-2; 9 nucleotides line up with TRBD1. The V and J ends lost 0 bases and 2 bases, in that order; junction bases with no gene match: 2. Germline CDR1 is SGHRS and CDR2 is YFSETQ. CDR3 length: 16 residues. The CDR3 DNA sequence: TGCGCCAGCAGCTTGGCGGGACAGGGTAACACCGGGGAGCTGTTTTTT. Translated, it gives CASSLAGQGNTGELFF.

The chain links TRBV11-2 to TRBJ1-2, with D perhaps TRBD1 (5 bases). The germline CDR1 and CDR2 sequences are SGHAT and FQNNGV. V lost 5 bases to trimming and J lost 4 bases, with 17 bases between them. The CDR3 covers 15 residues. The CDR3 loop reads CASSPGGGLVYGYTF. Written as DNA, the CDR3 is TGTGCCAGCAGCCCGGGGGGGGGACTCGTCTATGGCTACACCTTC.

This chain connects TRBV18 to TRBJ1-5; TRBD1 matches at 10 bases. The CDR3 covers 15 residues. The junction had 5 bases not matched to a gene; V was cut back by 2 bases and J by 7 bases. In germline, CDR1 is KGHSH, CDR2 LQKENI. Here the CDR3 reads CASSPGQGVWQPQHF. In nucleotides, the CDR3 is TGTGCCAGCTCACCAGGACAGGGGGTCTGGCAGCCCCAGCATTTT.

The chain links TRBV7-9 to TRBJ1-6; D call uncertain. Looked up from germline, CDR1 is SEHNR and CDR2 is FQNEAQ (reference sequence). The CDR3 length is 15 residues. The ends were cut back, 2 bases at V and 9 bases at J, with 14 bases in the middle. In DNA form, the CDR3 reads TGTGCCAGCAGCTTATGGGGTGGAGGAGGTTCACCCCTCCACTTT. Protein sequence: CASSLWGGGGSPLHF.

The chain employs TRBV9 and TRBJ1-4; the match to TRBD1 covers 8 bases. Trimming at V came to 4 bases and at J to 7 bases, leaving 6 bases not matched to a gene. Germline CDR1 reads SGDLS; CDR2 reads YYNGEE. The CDR3 sequence is 14 residues long. CDR3 protein: CASSLQGASEKLFF. In DNA, the CDR3 is TGTGCCAGCAGCCTTCAGGGGGCGAGTGAAAAACTGTTTTTT.

This clone came up once. This chain joins TRBV5-1 and TRBJ2-2; weak D call: TRBD1 (6 bases). The germline V and J ends were trimmed by 2 bases and 3 bases, with 14 bases remaining between them. The germline V gene encodes CDR1 SGHRS and CDR2 YFSETQ. The CDR3 is 16 residues long. The CDR3 DNA reads as TGCGCCAGCAGCTTTCTCCAGGGGTTGCACACCGGGGAGCTGTTTTTT. This sequence encodes CASSFLQGLHTGELFF.

The V and J genes are TRBV6-5 and TRBJ1-2; TRBD1 is a possible D gene (5 bases). This CDR3 comprises 13 residues. V lost 6 bases and J 0 bases, leaving 8 bases between the germline ends. CDR1 and CDR2 from the germline V gene are MNHEY and SVGAGI. The chain's CDR3 is CASRVTANYGYTF. The CDR3 DNA reads as TGTGCCAGCAGGGTGACAGCTAACTATGGCTACACCTTC.

A single count supports this clone. V gene TRBV20-1 combines with J gene TRBJ1-2, with D maybe TRBD1 (6 bases). Germline V CDR1 and CDR2: DFQATT, SNEGSKA (reference sequence). The CDR3 spans 13 residues. Trimming took 3 bases from V and 3 from J, leaving 11 bases between them. The CDR3 DNA reads as TGCAGTGCTAGTATGGACAGCCACTATGGCTACACCTTC. This sequence encodes CSASMDSHYGYTF.

The chain has TRBV11-2 and TRBJ2-2; TRBD1 is a possible D gene (6 bases). V was trimmed by 5 bases and J by 2 bases, leaving 15 bases between them. Germline-derived CDR1 and CDR2 are SGHAT and FQNNGV. The CDR3 has 16 amino acids. The CDR3 bases are TGTGCCAGCAGCAATGCCGGGACACCAAACACCGGGGAGCTGTTTTTT. Its protein is CASSNAGTPNTGELFF.

The rearrangement uses TRBV3-1 (or the pseudogene TRBV3-2) and TRBJ2-7; 7 bases fit TRBD2. Trimming took 3 bases from V and 6 from J; bases not matched to a gene: 17. The CDR3 totals 17 residues. Germline V lookup: CDR1 LGHDT, CDR2 YNNKEL (reference sequence). The CDR3 nucleotides read TGTGCCAGCAGCCACGAGAGGGAGGGAGTAAGGTTTAGCGAGCAGTACTTC. Translated: CASSHEREGVRFSEQYF.